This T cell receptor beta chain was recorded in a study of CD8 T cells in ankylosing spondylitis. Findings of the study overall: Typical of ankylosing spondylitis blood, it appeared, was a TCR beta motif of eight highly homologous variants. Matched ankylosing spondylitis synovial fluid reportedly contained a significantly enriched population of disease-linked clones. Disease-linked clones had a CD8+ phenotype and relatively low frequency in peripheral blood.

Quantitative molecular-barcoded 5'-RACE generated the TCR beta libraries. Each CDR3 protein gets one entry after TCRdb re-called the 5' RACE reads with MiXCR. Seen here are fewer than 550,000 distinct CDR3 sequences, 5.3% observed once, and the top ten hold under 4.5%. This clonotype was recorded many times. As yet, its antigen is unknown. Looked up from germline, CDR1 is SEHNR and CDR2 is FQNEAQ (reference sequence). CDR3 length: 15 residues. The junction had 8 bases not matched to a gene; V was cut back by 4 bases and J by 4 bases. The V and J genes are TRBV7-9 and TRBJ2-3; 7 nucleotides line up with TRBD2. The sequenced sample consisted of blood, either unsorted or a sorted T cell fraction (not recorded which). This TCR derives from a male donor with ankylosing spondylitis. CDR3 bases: TGTGCCAGCAGCTCGCGGGACTACCTCCCAGATACGCAGTATTTT. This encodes CASSSRDYLPDTQYF.